This T cell receptor (beta chain) originates from a study of cytomegalovirus exposure and HLA in healthy donors. Overall study results and limits: Only CMV serostatus was available as immune exposure information. The investigators catalogued 150 to 200 TCR beta chains as cytomegalovirus-associated. Across donors, sequencing depth was assumed by presence/absence analyses to be roughly uniform.

The study ran its PCR with 60 Vbeta and 13 Jbeta primers. Using immunoSEQ multiplex PCR, the repertoire was profiled, and TCRdb retains in-frame clones only, with some absent. The sample shows hundreds of thousands of clones, 70% to 90% of them seen only once. Germline CDR1 and CDR2: ENHRY and SYGVKD. V lost 6 bases and J 8 bases, leaving 11 bases between the germline ends. The CDR3 covers 12 residues. Points on this clone: Its antigen remains unidentified.

V and J are TRBV10-3 and TRBJ2-1; D remains unclear. The TCR originated in a woman between 18 and 29 years old in good health and CMV-seronegative. The sample was PBMCs. CDR3 loop: CAIRSQVYEQFF. For the CDR3, the DNA is TGTGCCATCAGGAGCCAAGTATATGAGCAGTTCTTC.